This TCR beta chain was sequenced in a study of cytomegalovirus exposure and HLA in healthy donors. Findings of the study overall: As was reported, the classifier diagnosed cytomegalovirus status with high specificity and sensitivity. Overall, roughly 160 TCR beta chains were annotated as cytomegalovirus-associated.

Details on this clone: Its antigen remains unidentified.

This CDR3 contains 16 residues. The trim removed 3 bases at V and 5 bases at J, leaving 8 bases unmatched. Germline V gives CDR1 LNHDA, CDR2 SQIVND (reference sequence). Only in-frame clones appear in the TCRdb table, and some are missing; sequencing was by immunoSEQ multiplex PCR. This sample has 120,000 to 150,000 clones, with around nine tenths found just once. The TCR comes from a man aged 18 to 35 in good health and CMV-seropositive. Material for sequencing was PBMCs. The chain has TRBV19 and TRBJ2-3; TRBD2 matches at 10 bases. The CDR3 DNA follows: TGTGCCAGTAGTATTACACTAGCGGGGAAAATAGATACGCAGTATTTT. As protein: CASSITLAGKIDTQYF.